One sample yielded the 31 T cell receptor beta chains listed below, sequenced in a study of blood T cell repertoires in COVID-19. Generated by immunoSEQ multiplex PCR, the TCRdb table keeps only in-frame clones and is missing some. This sample has 150,000 to 200,000 clones, with roughly 87% found just once. The specimen sequenced was PBMCs or T cells enriched from blood (not recorded which). These receptors all stem from a human donor with acute COVID-19. The donor label of this sample is uncertain.

V gene TRBV2 combines with J gene TRBJ1-1, with D tentatively TRBD1 (5 bases). The CDR3 is made up of 14 amino acids. Germline V CDR1 and CDR2: SNHLY, FYNNEI. Trimming left V 7 bases short and J 0 bases short, with 12 bases between. The CDR3 sequence is CASNPDNMNTEAFF. The DNA of the CDR3 is TGTGCCAGCAACCCGGACAATATGAACACTGAAGCTTTCTTT.

This sequence joins TRBV19 and TRBJ1-2, with 7 bases lining up with TRBD1. This CDR3 is built from 13 residues. V was pared by 5 bases and J by 7 bases, with 7 bases of the junction left unmatched. CDR1 and CDR2 from the germline V gene are LNHDA and SQIVND (reference sequence). The CDR3 sequence: CASSLPTGAGYTF. CDR3 DNA sequence: TGTGCCAGTAGTTTACCTACAGGGGCTGGCTACACCTTC.

The chain employs TRBV7-9 and TRBJ1-2, with D unclear. CDR1 and CDR2 (germline): SEHNR, FQNEAQ (reference sequence). The CDR3 length is 15 residues. V was shortened by 1 base and J by 4 bases, with 13 bases between the two germline ends. DNA of the CDR3: TGTGCCAGCAGCTTAGGGACGGGAGCCGGCTATGGCTACACCTTC. It encodes CASSLGTGAGYGYTF. Drawing the rest from reference TRBV7-9 and TRBJ1-2, the complete variable domain is DTGVSQNPRHKITKRGQNVTFRCDPISEHNRLYWYRQTLGQGPEFLTYFQNEAQLEKSRLLSDRFSAERPKGSFSTLEIQRTEQGDSAMYLCASSLGTGAGYGYTFGSGTRLTVV.

The V call is TRBV4-1, the J call TRBJ2-5; TRBD2 matches at 10 bases. This CDR3 contains 20 residues. Germline CDR1 reads MGHRA; CDR2 reads YSYEKL. After removal of 0 bases from V and 2 bases from J, the junction contained 15 bases not matched to a gene. As DNA, the CDR3 is TGCGCCAGCAGCCAAGAGGACAGGGCTAGCGGGGGCCCCCCGCAAGAGACCCAGTACTTC. Its protein is CASSQEDRASGGPPQETQYF.

This rearrangement joins TRBV4-3 to TRBJ2-7, with D perhaps matching TRBD1 (6 bases). Germline V gene sequence: CDR1 LGHNA, CDR2 YSLEER. V was trimmed by 4 bases and J by 3 bases, leaving 16 bases between them. The CDR3 spans 15 residues. The CDR3 bases are TGCGCCAGCAGCCTAAACCGGGACACCTTCTACGAGCAGTACTTC. Its translation is CASSLNRDTFYEQYF.

This clone was picked up a small number of times. In the same sample, other DNA sequences code for this CDR3. This chain connects TRBV7-9 to TRBJ1-5; TRBD1 matches 9 bases. Trimming cost V 1 base and J 2 bases; bases outside gene matches: 0. The length of the CDR3 is 15 residues. Germline CDR1 SEHNR, CDR2 FQNEAQ (reference sequence). The CDR3: CASSLGTGGNQPQHF. The CDR3 coding sequence is TGTGCCAGCAGCTTAGGGACAGGGGGCAATCAGCCCCAGCATTTT.

The sample holds one count of this clone. The chain uses TRBV19 and TRBJ2-1; 9 nucleotides agree with TRBD2. The germline V gene has CDR1 LNHDA and CDR2 SQIVND (reference sequence). The CDR3 is 15 residues long. After removal of 6 bases from V and 8 bases from J, the junction contained 11 bases not matched to a gene. CDR3 in DNA: TGTGCCAGTAGATGGCGGGGGGGCGGTAACGATGAGCAGTTCTTC. It yields the protein CASRWRGGGNDEQFF.

The rearrangement links TRBV9 to TRBJ2-2; 10 bases fit TRBD2. Germline V gene data show CDR1 as SGDLS and CDR2 as YYNGEE. This CDR3 has 15 residues. Losses at the gene ends were 3 bases for V and 7 bases for J; bases not matched to a gene: 6. CDR3 residues: CASSDPSGGSGELFF. CDR3 bases: TGTGCCAGCAGCGACCCTAGCGGGGGAAGCGGGGAGCTGTTTTTT.

The chain links TRBV2 to TRBJ2-1; 7 bases line up with TRBD2. Trimming took 8 bases from V and 4 from J; bases not matched to a gene: 11. Germline CDR1 reads SNHLY; CDR2 reads FYNNEI. The CDR3 has 15 amino acids. In DNA form, the CDR3 reads TGTGCCAGCGGGGGGGTTTTGCGGTTGTACAATGAGCAGTTCTTC. Its protein product is CASGGVLRLYNEQFF.

This clone was seen a few times. The V call is TRBV5-1, the J call TRBJ1-1, with 8 bases matching TRBD1. With 6 bases clipped from V and 5 bases from J, the junction kept 9 bases outside the gene matches. Per germline, CDR1 SGHRS and CDR2 YFSETQ. There are 14 residues in the CDR3. The CDR3: CASTSGGAGTEAFF. CDR3 DNA: TGCGCCAGCACTTCAGGGGGCGCGGGGACTGAAGCTTTCTTT.

The gene calls are TRBV10-3 and TRBJ1-3, with a tentative D call TRBD1 (5 bases). This CDR3 is built from 16 residues. Deletions cut 10 bases from V and 4 bases from J, with 23 bases between. Looked up from germline, CDR1 is ENHRY and CDR2 is SYGVKD. The CDR3 protein is CATLRELTLIGNTIYF. In DNA form, the CDR3 reads TGTGCCACCCTCAGGGAACTAACCCTTATCGGAAACACCATATATTTT.

This clone was seen just once. The junction departs from germline at one end; a sequencing error may be responsible. The chain carries TRBV15 and TRBJ2-3; 11 bases are shared with TRBD1. The CDR3 contains 12 residues. From germline, CDR1 is LNHNV and CDR2 YYDKDF (reference sequence). CDR3 bases: TGCGCCACGGGACAGGGGGACGATACGCAGTATTTT. Its protein product is CATGQGDDTQYF.

V usage is TRBV9 and J usage is TRBJ1-1; 7 bases line up with TRBD1. The CDR3 spans 14 residues. Germline CDR1 reads SGDLS; CDR2 reads YYNGEE. V lost 3 bases and J lost 10; bases outside the gene matches: 12. CDR3 nucleotide sequence: TGTGCCAGCAGCGGGGGTTCTGACAGGGAAGTAGCTTTCTTT. It is translated as CASSGGSDREVAFF.

The chain uses TRBV25-1 and TRBJ1-1, with 12 bases fitting TRBD1. J gave up 11 bases and V 3 bases, and 7 bases lay outside the gene matches. The CDR3 length is 14 residues. The germline V gene encodes CDR1 MGHDK and CDR2 SYGVNS. CDR3: CASSDRGTGGEAFF. Written as DNA, the CDR3 is TGTGCCAGCAGTGATCGAGGGACAGGGGGCGAGGCTTTCTTT.

CDR3 residues: CASSEGLAGNQETQYF. The CDR3 nucleotides read TGTGCCAGCAGTGAGGGGCTAGCGGGGAACCAAGAGACCCAGTACTTC. The rearrangement joins TRBV2 to TRBJ2-5; 9 bases are shared with TRBD2. V shed 3 bases, J shed 0 bases, and the junction held 5 bases outside the gene matches. The CDR3 is 16 amino acids. Germline CDR1 and CDR2: SNHLY and FYNNEI.

The CDR3 is CASSTQAGRQETQYF. In DNA form, the CDR3 reads TGTGCCAGTAGTACTCAAGCGGGGAGACAAGAGACCCAGTACTTC. The chain combines TRBV19 with TRBJ2-5; 7 positions match TRBD2. With 4 bases clipped from V and 2 bases from J, the junction kept 7 bases outside the gene matches. The V gene's germline CDR1 is LNHDA and CDR2 SQIVND (reference sequence). The CDR3 length is 15 residues.

The chain joins TRBV9 to TRBJ1-2, with D possibly being TRBD1 (6 bases). There are 13 residues in the CDR3. V was cut by 5 bases and J by 3 bases, with 11 bases left in between. From germline, CDR1 is SGDLS and CDR2 YYNGEE. The CDR3, as DNA: TGTGCCAGCAGTGAGGGGGTTCACTATGGCTACACCTTC. It yields the protein CASSEGVHYGYTF.

The rearrangement links TRBV29-1 to TRBJ1-1; D may be TRBD1 (6 bases). This CDR3 contains 14 residues. Trimming stripped 2 bases from V and 1 base from J, with 11 bases between. Germline lookup yields CDR1 SQVTM and CDR2 ANQGSEA. As DNA, the CDR3 is TGCAGCGTTGAACACAGGGCGCCGAACACTGAAGCTTTCTTT. Translation gives CSVEHRAPNTEAFF.

V and J are TRBV6-2 or TRBV6-3 and TRBJ1-5; 10 bases align to TRBD1. This CDR3 contains 15 residues. CDR1 is MNHEY and CDR2 is SVGEGT in the germline V gene. V shed 4 bases, J shed 4 bases, and the junction held 4 bases outside the gene matches. This chain's CDR3 is CASSSPGQGNQPQHF. The CDR3 DNA reads as TGTGCCAGCAGTTCCCCGGGACAGGGGAATCAGCCCCAGCATTTT.

V and J are TRBV6-5 and TRBJ2-2, with a possible D match to TRBD1 (6 bases). The germline gives CDR1 MNHEY, CDR2 SVGAGI. The ends were cut back, 0 bases at V and 5 bases at J, with 10 bases in the middle. CDR3 size: 15 residues. The CDR3 here is CASSYSGAHTGELFF. The CDR3 DNA sequence: TGTGCCAGCAGTTACTCGGGGGCGCATACCGGGGAGCTGTTTTTT.

The chain couples TRBV10-1 to TRBJ2-5, with D tentatively TRBD1 (6 bases). Trimming cost V 3 bases and J 6 bases, with 11 bases left between them. Germline CDR1 reads WNHNN; CDR2 reads SYGVQD (reference sequence). The CDR3 is 13 amino acids. The CDR3: CASSDRQVKTQYF. In DNA form, the CDR3 reads TGCGCCAGCAGTGATAGACAGGTGAAGACCCAGTACTTC.

The CDR3 DNA reads as TGTGCCAGCAGAAGCGGGGGTACCGGGGAGCTGTTTTTT. Translation: CASRSGGTGELFF. The chain recombines TRBV12-3 or TRBV12-4 with TRBJ2-2, with 8 bases fitting TRBD2. With V trimmed by 6 bases and J by 5 bases, 2 bases remained unmatched. The length of the CDR3 is 13 residues.

This rearrangement joins TRBV6-5 to TRBJ1-5; D is undetermined. This CDR3 region has 13 residues. Between the trimmed V and J ends, which lost 6 bases and 5 bases, there was a span of 11 bases. Per germline, CDR1 MNHEY and CDR2 SVGAGI. This chain's CDR3 is CASSNTIDQPQHF. CDR3 nucleotide sequence: TGTGCCAGCAGCAACACGATCGATCAGCCCCAGCATTTT.

The chain is built from TRBV19 and TRBJ2-1; TRBD1 matches at 7 bases. V dropped 3 bases and J dropped 7; count of bases not matched to a gene: 9. CDR1 and CDR2 (germline): LNHDA, SQIVND (reference sequence). The CDR3 contains 15 residues. The CDR3 DNA sequence: TGTGCCAGTAGTATCTCAGGGGGACCAGCGAATGAGCAGTTCTTC. This encodes CASSISGGPANEQFF.

The sample holds one count of this clone. The V gene is TRBV10-3, the J gene TRBJ2-7, with 9 bases identical to TRBD1. Trimming removed 6 bases from V and 3 bases from J; junction bases left unmatched: 6. Germline V gene data show CDR1 as ENHRY and CDR2 as SYGVKD. CDR3 size: 14 residues. In DNA form, the CDR3 reads TGTGCCATCAGGCCCGGGACAGGGAGCTACGAGCAGTACTTC. It yields the protein CAIRPGTGSYEQYF.

As regards this clone: A junction end diverges from the germline sequence, so it may reflect a read error. The rearrangement joins TRBV12-3 or TRBV12-4 to TRBJ2-7, with a weak D call TRBD2 (5 bases). The CDR3 runs to 12 residues. The CDR3 region is CASSPDSSEQYF. In nucleotides, the CDR3 is TGTGCCAGCAGTCCGGACTCCTCCGAGCAGTACTTC.

The rearrangement links TRBV5-1 to TRBJ2-1; 10 bases match TRBD2. This CDR3 contains 17 residues. The J segment lost 4 bases and the V segment lost 1 base, leaving 8 bases of the junction unmatched. The germline CDR1 and CDR2 sequences are SGHRS and YFSETQ. DNA of the CDR3: TGCGCCAGCAGCTTGACGCCGGGACTAGCGCAGTACAATGAGCAGTTCTTC. It yields the protein CASSLTPGLAQYNEQFF.

The J gene is TRBJ1-2, the V gene TRBV5-6, with D perhaps TRBD1 (6 bases). The germline CDR1 and CDR2 sequences are SGHDT and YYEEEE. This CDR3 has 15 residues. Trimming removed 6 bases from V and 5 bases from J, with 20 bases in between. CDR3 in DNA: TGTGCCAGCACCGCCGAAGAGGGGGTAGGGTATGGCTACACCTTC. Residues: CASTAEEGVGYGYTF.

The genes are TRBV18 and TRBJ1-1; 7 nucleotides agree with TRBD1. Trimming took 6 bases from V and 4 from J; bases not matched to a gene: 2. The CDR3 consists of 12 residues. CDR1 is KGHSH and CDR2 is LQKENI in the germline V gene. The CDR3 bases are TGTGCCAGCTCTCAGGGGGGCACTGAAGCTTTCTTT. This codes for CASSQGGTEAFF. The full variable domain, rest sourced from reference TRBV18 and TRBJ1-1, is NAGVMQNPRHLVRRRGQEARLRCSPMKGHSHVYWYRQLPEEGLKFMVYLQKENIIDESGMPKERFSAEFPKEGPSILRIQQVVRGDSAAYFCASSQGGTEAFFGQGTRLTVV.

This rearrangement joins TRBV5-4 to TRBJ1-3, with D unclear. This CDR3 has 13 amino acids. V lost 1 base to trimming and J lost 2 bases, with 4 bases between them. The germline CDR1 and CDR2 sequences are SGHNT and YYREEE (reference sequence). The CDR3 nucleotides are TGTGCCAGCAGCTTGCTTACTGGAAACACCATATATTTT. Amino acid sequence: CASSLLTGNTIYF.

V usage is TRBV15 and J usage is TRBJ1-2, with 9 bases fitting TRBD1. Per the germline V gene, CDR1 is LNHNV and CDR2 is YYDKDF (reference sequence). This CDR3 comprises 14 residues. Losses at the gene ends were 6 bases for V and 1 base for J; bases not matched to a gene: 3. The CDR3, as DNA: TGTGCCACCAGTCGGACAGGGGTTAACTATGGCTACACCTTC. This sequence encodes CATSRTGVNYGYTF.